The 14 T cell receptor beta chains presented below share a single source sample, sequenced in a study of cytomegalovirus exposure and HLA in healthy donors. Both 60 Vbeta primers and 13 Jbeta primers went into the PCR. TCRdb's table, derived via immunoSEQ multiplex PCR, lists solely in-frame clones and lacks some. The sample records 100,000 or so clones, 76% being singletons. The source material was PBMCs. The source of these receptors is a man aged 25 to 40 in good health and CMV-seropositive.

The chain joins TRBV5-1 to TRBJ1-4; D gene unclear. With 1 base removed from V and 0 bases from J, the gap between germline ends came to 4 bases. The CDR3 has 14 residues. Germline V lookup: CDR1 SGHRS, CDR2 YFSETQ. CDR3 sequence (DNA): TGCGCCAGCAGCTTGACAGCAACTAATGAAAAACTGTTTTTT. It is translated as CASSLTATNEKLFF.

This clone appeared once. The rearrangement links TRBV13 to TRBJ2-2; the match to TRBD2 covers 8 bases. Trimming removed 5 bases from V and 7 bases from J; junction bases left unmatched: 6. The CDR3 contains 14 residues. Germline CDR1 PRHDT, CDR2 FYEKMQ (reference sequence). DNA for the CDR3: TGTGCCAGCAGCCGGGGACTAGGCGACGGGGAGCTGTTTTTT. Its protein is CASSRGLGDGELFF.

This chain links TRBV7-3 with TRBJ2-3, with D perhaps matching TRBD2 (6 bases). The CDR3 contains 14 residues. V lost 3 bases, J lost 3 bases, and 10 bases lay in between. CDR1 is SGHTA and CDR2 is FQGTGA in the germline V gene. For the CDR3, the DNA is TGTGCCAGCAGCTTTTCCGGGAGTACAGATACGCAGTATTTT. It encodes CASSFSGSTDTQYF.

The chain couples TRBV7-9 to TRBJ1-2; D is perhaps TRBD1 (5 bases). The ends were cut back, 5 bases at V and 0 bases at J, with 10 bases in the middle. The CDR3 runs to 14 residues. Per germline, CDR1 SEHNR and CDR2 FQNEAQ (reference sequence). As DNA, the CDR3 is TGTGCCAGCAGCGCAGCGGGGGCTAACTATGGCTACACCTTC. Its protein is CASSAAGANYGYTF.

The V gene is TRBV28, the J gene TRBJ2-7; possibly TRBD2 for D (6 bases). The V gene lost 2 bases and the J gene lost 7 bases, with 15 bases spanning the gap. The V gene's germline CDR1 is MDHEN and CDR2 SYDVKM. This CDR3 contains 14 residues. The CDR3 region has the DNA TGTGCCAGCAGTTTAACGGGAGCGTACTGGGAGCAGTACTTC. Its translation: CASSLTGAYWEQYF.

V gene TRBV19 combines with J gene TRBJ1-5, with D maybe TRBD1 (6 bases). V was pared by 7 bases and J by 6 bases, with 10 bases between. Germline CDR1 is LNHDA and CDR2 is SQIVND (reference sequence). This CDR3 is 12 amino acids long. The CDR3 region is CASNAGAQPQHF. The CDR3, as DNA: TGTGCCAGTAATGCAGGGGCTCAGCCCCAGCATTTT.

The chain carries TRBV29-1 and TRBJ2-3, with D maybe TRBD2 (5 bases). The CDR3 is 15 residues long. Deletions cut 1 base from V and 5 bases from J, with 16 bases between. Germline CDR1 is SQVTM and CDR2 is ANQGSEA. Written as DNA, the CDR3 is TGCAGCGTTGAAGTACCAGGACTTCCCTTAGATACGCAGTATTTT. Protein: CSVEVPGLPLDTQYF.

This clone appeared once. The DNA for the CDR3 is TGTGCCAGCAGAGCTACAAGGACAGCTAATGAAAAACTGTTTTTT. Its protein is CASRATRTANEKLFF. The chain couples TRBV6-6 to TRBJ1-4; a weak D match, TRBD1 (6 bases). This CDR3 has 15 amino acids. CDR1 MNHNY and CDR2 SVGAGI come from the germline V gene (reference sequence). V was clipped by 6 bases and J by 3 bases, with 14 bases between them.

In DNA, the CDR3 is TGTGCCATCAGTGACGAGGCACCCTCTGGAAACACCATATATTTT. Protein product: CAISDEAPSGNTIYF. The genes are TRBV10-3 and TRBJ1-3; no clear D. The CDR3 has 15 amino acids. The germline V and J ends were trimmed by 3 bases and 0 bases, with 9 bases remaining between them. CDR1 and CDR2 from the germline V gene are ENHRY and SYGVKD.

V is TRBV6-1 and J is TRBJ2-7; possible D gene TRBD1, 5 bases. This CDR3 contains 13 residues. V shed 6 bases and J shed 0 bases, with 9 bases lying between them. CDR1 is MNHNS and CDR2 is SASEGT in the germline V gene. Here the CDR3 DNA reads TGTGCCAGCAGCCCGACAGACTCCTACGAGCAGTACGTC. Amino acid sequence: CASSPTDSYEQYV.

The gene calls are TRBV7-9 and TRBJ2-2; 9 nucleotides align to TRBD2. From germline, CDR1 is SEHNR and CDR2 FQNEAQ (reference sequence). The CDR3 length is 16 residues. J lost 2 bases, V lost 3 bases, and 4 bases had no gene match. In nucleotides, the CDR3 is TGTGCCAGCAGCTTCTGGGGACTAGCTAACACCGGGGAGCTGTTTTTT. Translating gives CASSFWGLANTGELFF.

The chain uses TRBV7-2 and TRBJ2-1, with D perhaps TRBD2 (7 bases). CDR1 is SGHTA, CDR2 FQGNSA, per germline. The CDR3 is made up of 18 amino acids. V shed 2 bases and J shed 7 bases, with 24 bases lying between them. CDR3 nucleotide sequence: TGTGCCAGCAGCTTATTCTGGGAGGGGGGGGCCCAACCGAATGAGCAGTTCTTC. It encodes CASSLFWEGGAQPNEQFF.

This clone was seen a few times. The CDR3 spells CASRMGDSNEKLFF. The CDR3 bases are TGTGCCAGTAGAATGGGGGACAGTAATGAAAAACTGTTTTTT. This chain connects TRBV19 to TRBJ1-4, with 7 bases aligning to TRBD1. This CDR3 is built from 14 residues. The V gene end was trimmed by 6 bases and the J gene end by 4 bases; junction bases not matched to a gene: 5. The germline V gene encodes CDR1 LNHDA and CDR2 SQIVND (reference sequence). Complete variable domain (other parts from reference TRBV19 and TRBJ1-4): DGGITQSPKYLFRKEGQNVTLSCEQNLNHDAMYWYRQDPGQGLRLIYYSQIVNDFQKGDIAEGYSVSREKKESFPLTVTSAQKNPTAFYLCASRMGDSNEKLFFGSGTQLSVL.

The CDR3 loop is CASSRATRVQHEQYF. The DNA for the CDR3 is TGTGCCAGCAGCCGGGCGACGAGGGTGCAACACGAGCAGTACTTC. V and J are TRBV7-9 and TRBJ2-7; TRBD2 might be the D (5 bases). Looked up from germline, CDR1 is SEHNR and CDR2 is FQNEAQ (reference sequence). V shed 5 bases and J shed 5 bases, with 19 bases lying between them. There are 15 residues in the CDR3.